These 28 T cell receptor beta chains originate from one sample sequenced in a study of resident and recirculating memory T cells in vitiligo. Profiling relied on immunoSEQ multiplex PCR, and the TCRdb table lists in-frame clones only, not all of them. The sample consists of 55,000 to 75,000 clones, approximately 90% of them appearing once. Sequencing was done on a sample of blood. The receptors come from a male donor with vitiligo.

The chain is built from TRBV7-9 and TRBJ2-5, with 13 bases that match TRBD2. Germline assignment: CDR1 SEHNR and CDR2 FQNEAQ (reference sequence). CDR3 length: 13 residues. Trimming took 4 bases from V and 13 from J; bases not matched to a gene: 6. The CDR3 protein is CASSSLAGGLLYF. In nucleotides, the CDR3 is TGTGCCAGCAGCTCACTAGCGGGGGGGCTCTTGTACTTC.

The chain employs TRBV7-9 and TRBJ1-2, with 7 bases identical to TRBD1. This CDR3 region has 14 residues. Germline CDR1 is SEHNR and CDR2 is FQNEAQ (reference sequence). The J segment lost 2 bases and the V segment lost 2 bases, leaving 2 bases of the junction unmatched. CDR3 sequence reads: CASSLWTGNYGYTF. For the CDR3, the DNA is TGTGCCAGCAGCTTATGGACAGGCAACTATGGCTACACCTTC.

This clone has a handful of counts. This chain connects TRBV6-1 to TRBJ1-3; D uncertain. The CDR3 runs 14 residues. The germline gives CDR1 MNHNS, CDR2 SASEGT. With 0 bases removed from V and 4 bases from J, the gap between germline ends came to 7 bases. The CDR3: CASSEAGGGNTIYF. The CDR3 DNA reads TGTGCCAGCAGTGAAGCGGGCGGGGGAAACACCATATATTTT.

This clone was recorded once. The V gene is TRBV9, the J gene TRBJ2-1; 7 bases match TRBD2. CDR1 is SGDLS, CDR2 YYNGEE, per germline. The CDR3 is 19 amino acids. Germline trimming cut 4 bases from V and 0 bases from J; bases unmatched to any gene: 16. As DNA, the CDR3 is TGTGCCAGCAGCTTAATTGGGCTAGCGGCCTTCTCCTCCTACAATGAGCAGTTCTTC. It codes for CASSLIGLAAFSSYNEQFF.

V gene TRBV7-2 combines with J gene TRBJ1-2, with D possibly TRBD1 on 6 matching bases. CDR3 length equals 12 residues. The V and J ends lost 2 bases and 8 bases respectively, with 9 bases between them. Germline V gene data show CDR1 as SGHTA and CDR2 as FQGNSA. CDR3 sequence: CASSLSQGGYTF. The CDR3 DNA follows: TGTGCCAGCAGCTTATCACAGGGAGGCTACACCTTC.

This clone showed up just once. V usage is TRBV5-1 and J usage is TRBJ2-7; 7 positions match TRBD1. There are 15 residues in the CDR3. V lost 1 base and J lost 3; bases outside the gene matches: 7. Germline V gene lookup returns CDR1 SGHRS and CDR2 YFSETQ. The CDR3 region has the DNA TGCGCCAGCAGCTTGTCTGGCCAGGGGGACTACGAGCAGTACTTC. It is translated as CASSLSGQGDYEQYF.

V is TRBV5-8 and J is TRBJ1-1; 8 nucleotides match TRBD1. The CDR3 spans 15 residues. Germline V gene sequence: CDR1 SGHTS, CDR2 YDEGEE. With V trimmed by 2 bases and J by 7 bases, 10 bases remained unmatched. The CDR3 loop is CASSFQGTGEDEAFF. The CDR3 DNA reads as TGTGCCAGCAGCTTCCAAGGGACAGGCGAAGATGAAGCTTTCTTT.

This chain uses TRBV19 with TRBJ1-1; TRBD1 matches 10 bases. This CDR3 comprises 13 residues. Germline CDR1 reads LNHDA; CDR2 reads SQIVND (reference sequence). The V segment lost 6 bases and the J segment 6 bases; nucleotides outside the gene matches: 4. DNA for the CDR3: TGTGCCAGTAGGGGACAGGGGAGGGCTGAAGCTTTCTTT. This translates into CASRGQGRAEAFF.

This rearrangement joins TRBV6-6 to TRBJ1-2; perhaps TRBD1 as D (6 bases). This CDR3 contains 16 residues. Trimming removed 5 bases at V and 6 bases at J, with 22 bases between. Germline V gives CDR1 MNHNY, CDR2 SVGAGI (reference sequence). The DNA of the CDR3 is TGTGCCAGCAGTCTACTCCTACCGACAGGTTCGGATGGCTACACCTTC. This sequence encodes CASSLLLPTGSDGYTF.

The chain uses TRBV21-1 and TRBJ1-2; TRBD1, as called in the table, went unchecked against the DNA. TRBV21-1 is marked as a pseudogene. The CDR3 spans 13 residues. CDR3 bases: TGTGCCAGCGCCGACCCAGGGGGCTGTGGCTACACCTTC. Its translation is CASADPGGCGYTF.

The chain has TRBV27 and TRBJ2-1, with D possibly being TRBD1 (6 bases). Between the trimmed V and J ends, which lost 7 bases and 5 bases, there was a span of 15 bases. Germline loops: CDR1 MNHEY, CDR2 SMNVEV (reference sequence). The CDR3 covers 14 residues. CDR3 amino acids: CASTRDRNNNEQFF. CDR3 in DNA: TGTGCCAGCACCCGAGACAGGAACAACAATGAGCAGTTCTTC.

This clone was seen a single time. This chain connects TRBV5-1 to TRBJ1-2, with unresolved D. The CDR3 contains 13 residues. The germline CDR1 and CDR2 sequences are SGHRS and YFSETQ. Trimming shortened V by 6 bases and J by 3 bases, and 12 bases separated the two germline ends. The CDR3 bases are TGCGCCAGCACGGAGGGATCCCACTATGGCTACACCTTC. Amino acids: CASTEGSHYGYTF.

This chain links TRBV27 with TRBJ1-4; TRBD1 is a possible D gene (5 bases). This CDR3 has 17 residues. The V gene's germline CDR1 is MNHEY and CDR2 SMNVEV (reference sequence). The V and J ends lost 0 bases and 3 bases respectively, with 14 bases between them. Here the CDR3 DNA reads TGTGCCAGCAGTTTATCTGGCAGGGTGGGCCCTAATGAAAAACTGTTTTTT. Protein: CASSLSGRVGPNEKLFF.

The V gene is TRBV27, the J gene TRBJ1-5, with 10 bases aligning to TRBD1. The CDR3 spans 13 residues. In germline, CDR1 is MNHEY, CDR2 SMNVEV (reference sequence). The junction had 4 bases not matched to a gene; V was cut back by 8 bases and J by 6 bases. CDR3 sequence reads: CASGTGEFQPQHF. CDR3 bases: TGTGCCAGCGGGACAGGGGAATTTCAGCCCCAGCATTTT.

This sequence joins TRBV19 and TRBJ2-3, with TRBD2 matching 9 bases. Looked up from germline, CDR1 is LNHDA and CDR2 is SQIVND (reference sequence). The trim removed 7 bases at V and 0 bases at J, leaving 8 bases unmatched. This CDR3 comprises 16 residues. The CDR3 here is CASTRLTSGSTDTQYF. DNA for the CDR3: TGTGCCAGTACTCGGCTCACTAGCGGGAGCACAGATACGCAGTATTTT.

The table lists this clone with a count of one. The genes are TRBV6-1 and TRBJ1-1; 8 nucleotides match TRBD1. With V trimmed by 10 bases and J by 6 bases, 7 bases remained unmatched. This CDR3 has 12 residues. Germline V lookup: CDR1 MNHNS, CDR2 SASEGT. The CDR3: CAIKLQGAEAFF. CDR3 sequence (DNA): TGTGCCATCAAACTACAGGGGGCTGAAGCTTTCTTT.

This clone was found once. The chain uses TRBV10-1 and TRBJ2-1; 8 bases agree with TRBD2. V was clipped by 7 bases and J by 1 base; unmatched bases: 12. The CDR3 extends over 17 amino acids. Germline V gives CDR1 WNHNN, CDR2 SYGVQD (reference sequence). The CDR3 region has the DNA TGCGCCAGCATTTTTAGGAAGCGGGGGCTTTCCTACAATGAGCAGTTCTTC. It specifies CASIFRKRGLSYNEQFF.

This rearrangement joins TRBV7-9 to TRBJ2-7, with D perhaps TRBD2 (6 bases). Trimming pared 5 bases from V and 5 bases from J, leaving 16 bases between. The CDR3 has 14 amino acids. CDR1 and CDR2 (germline): SEHNR, FQNEAQ (reference sequence). This chain's CDR3 is CASSGTGSRHEQYF. For the CDR3, the DNA is TGTGCCAGCAGCGGGACTGGCTCACGACACGAGCAGTACTTC.

The V gene is TRBV5-1, the J gene TRBJ1-6; 9 nucleotides match TRBD1. The CDR3 has 18 amino acids. Unmatched junction bases numbered 13, after V lost 4 bases and J lost 5 bases. Germline V gene lookup returns CDR1 SGHRS and CDR2 YFSETQ. The CDR3 DNA reads as TGCGCCAGCAGCCGAGGATTACAGGGGGCATCCGATAATTCACCCCTCCACTTT. This sequence encodes CASSRGLQGASDNSPLHF.

The CDR3 reads CASRYRAGGSPLHF. For the CDR3, the DNA is TGTGCCAGCAGATATCGGGCAGGAGGATCACCCCTCCACTTT. This rearrangement joins TRBV25-1 to TRBJ1-6; D is undetermined. This CDR3 has 14 amino acids. The V gene's germline CDR1 is MGHDK and CDR2 SYGVNS. V lost 6 bases, J lost 10 bases, and 16 bases lay in between.

This clone was counted a few times. This chain's CDR3 is CASSERDRAGYEQYF. The CDR3 region has the DNA TGTGCCAGTAGTGAACGCGACAGGGCGGGCTACGAGCAGTACTTC. J is TRBJ2-7 and V is TRBV19, with 7 positions matching TRBD1. Germline V gene sequence: CDR1 LNHDA, CDR2 SQIVND (reference sequence). V was clipped by 5 bases and J by 3 bases; unmatched bases: 10. CDR3 length: 15 residues.

This CDR3 reads CASSLGPPAEAFF. CDR3 DNA sequence: TGTGCCAGCAGCCTTGGGCCCCCCGCTGAAGCTTTCTTT. This rearrangement joins TRBV5-8 to TRBJ1-1; D ambiguous. Germline CDR1 is SGHTS and CDR2 is YDEGEE. Trimming removed 4 bases at V and 6 bases at J, with 13 bases between. CDR3 size: 13 residues. The full variable domain, in which reference TRBV5-8 and TRBJ1-1 provide the parts outside the CDR3, is EAGVTQSPTHLIKTRGQQATLRCSPISGHTSVYWYQQALGLGLQFLLWYDEGEERNRGNFPPRFSGRQFPNYSSELNVNALELEDSALYLCASSLGPPAEAFFGQGTRLTVV.

The V gene is TRBV6-4, the J gene TRBJ2-3; 16 bases map to TRBD2. J was trimmed by 4 bases and V by 2 bases; bases with no gene match: 0. CDR1 MRHNA and CDR2 SNTAGT come from the germline V gene. This CDR3 region has 16 residues. CDR3: CASSDGTSGGADTQYF. CDR3 bases: TGTGCCAGCAGTGACGGGACTAGCGGGGGGGCAGATACGCAGTATTTT.

There are a few counts of this clone. The chain carries TRBV9 and TRBJ1-1; 10 bases align to TRBD1. This CDR3 has 17 residues. Germline assignment: CDR1 SGDLS and CDR2 YYNGEE. J gave up 0 bases and V 4 bases, and 9 bases lay outside the gene matches. CDR3 coding DNA: TGTGCCAGCAGCCCTGGGACAGGGGAGACCATGAACACTGAAGCTTTCTTT. Its translation is CASSPGTGETMNTEAFF.

The chain uses TRBV19 and TRBJ2-5; 13 bases are shared with TRBD2. V lost 4 bases, J lost 1 base, and 3 bases stayed unmatched. Germline CDR1 and CDR2: LNHDA and SQIVND (reference sequence). The CDR3 totals 16 residues. The CDR3 region is CASSKTSGGTQETQYF. CDR3 DNA: TGTGCCAGTAGTAAGACTAGCGGGGGGACCCAAGAGACCCAGTACTTC.

The chain joins TRBV6-5 to TRBJ1-1, with 9 bases fitting TRBD1. The CDR3 is 14 residues long. The V and J ends lost 4 bases and 2 bases, in that order; junction bases with no gene match: 2. The germline V gene encodes CDR1 MNHEY and CDR2 SVGAGI. DNA for the CDR3: TGTGCCAGCAGTTTGGACAGGGGTAACACTGAAGCTTTCTTT. This sequence encodes CASSLDRGNTEAFF.

The rearrangement joins TRBV7-9 to TRBJ1-5; weak D call: TRBD1 (6 bases). The CDR3 is 18 residues long. With 1 base removed from V and 0 bases from J, the gap between germline ends came to 16 bases. Germline values: CDR1 SEHNR, CDR2 FQNEAQ (reference sequence). The DNA of the CDR3 is TGTGCCAGCAGCTTAGTATCTGGGACACCTGATAGCAATCAGCCCCAGCATTTT. The encoded protein is CASSLVSGTPDSNQPQHF.

This clone was observed a single time. The V gene is TRBV4-3, the J gene TRBJ1-4; 11 nucleotides agree with TRBD1. The CDR3 runs to 18 residues. Germline trimming cut 3 bases from V and 6 bases from J; bases unmatched to any gene: 12. Per germline, CDR1 LGHNA and CDR2 YSLEER. This CDR3 reads CASSQRDRGIGVDEKLFF. The DNA of the CDR3 is TGCGCCAGCAGCCAGCGGGACAGGGGGATTGGAGTTGATGAAAAACTGTTTTTT.